Each of the 8 T cell receptor beta chains below was sequenced from the same sample in a study of blood T cell repertoires in COVID-19. Some clones are missing from TCRdb's copy, which holds only in-frame ones; the method was immunoSEQ multiplex PCR. Of about 210,000 clones in the sample, over 60% were seen once. Source material: peripheral blood. The receptors were sampled from a woman aged 65 to 85 with acute or convalescent COVID-19.

The J gene is TRBJ1-1, the V gene TRBV6-5; 9 positions agree with TRBD1. Germline CDR1 is MNHEY and CDR2 is SVGAGI. V shed 2 bases, J shed 1 base, and the junction held 2 bases outside the gene matches. The CDR3 runs to 15 residues. CDR3: CASSYPGQGNTEAFF. As DNA, the CDR3 is TGTGCCAGCAGTTACCCGGGACAGGGGAACACTGAAGCTTTCTTT.

The chain couples TRBV3-1 (or the pseudogene TRBV3-2) to TRBJ2-2; no definite D call. Looked up from germline, CDR1 is LGHDT and CDR2 is YNNKEL (reference sequence). The CDR3 length is 16 residues. The V end was cut by 0 bases, the J end by 5 bases, with 13 bases between. Here the CDR3 reads CASSQDVRYGTGELFF. CDR3 in DNA: TGTGCCAGCAGCCAAGATGTCAGGTACGGAACCGGGGAGCTGTTTTTT.

The chain uses TRBV4-1 and TRBJ1-4, with D possibly matching TRBD1 (5 bases). This CDR3 spans 15 amino acids. Trimming shortened V by 1 base and J by 5 bases, and 11 bases separated the two germline ends. Germline V gene data show CDR1 as MGHRA and CDR2 as YSYEKL. The CDR3 sequence: CASSQGWGGNEKLFF. The CDR3, as DNA: TGCGCCAGCAGCCAAGGTTGGGGGGGGAATGAAAAACTGTTTTTT.

V gene TRBV2 combines with J gene TRBJ2-3; the D is unclear. The germline V and J ends were trimmed by 8 bases and 5 bases, with 8 bases remaining between them. This CDR3 comprises 11 residues. CDR1 and CDR2 (germline): SNHLY, FYNNEI. The CDR3 here is CASLRLDTQYF. CDR3 DNA sequence: TGTGCCAGCTTGCGGCTAGATACGCAGTATTTT.

The chain joins TRBV21-1 to TRBJ1-5. TRBV21-1 has pseudogene status. The CDR3 runs to 15 residues. CDR3 DNA sequence: TGTGCCAGCAGCAAAGGAGGGTGGAGCAATCAGCCCCAGCATTTT. This gives the protein CASSKGGWSNQPQHF.

This chain connects TRBV6-5 to TRBJ1-4; 7 nucleotides match TRBD1. V gave up 5 bases and J gave up 4 bases; unmatched junction bases: 4. Germline CDR1 and CDR2: MNHEY and SVGAGI. The CDR3 consists of 14 residues. The chain's CDR3 is CASSMGQLNEKLFF. CDR3 nucleotides: TGTGCCAGCAGTATGGGACAGCTTAATGAAAAACTGTTTTTT.

The chain is built from TRBV18 and TRBJ2-7, with 8 bases matching TRBD2. V was clipped by 5 bases and J by 3 bases; unmatched bases: 9. The CDR3 is 15 residues long. Germline CDR1 is KGHSH and CDR2 is LQKENI. CDR3 amino acids: CASSVSGGGIYEQYF. DNA of the CDR3: TGTGCCAGCTCAGTCAGCGGGGGAGGAATCTACGAGCAGTACTTC.

The genes are TRBV30 and TRBJ2-3; D not resolved. The CDR3 contains 12 residues. Per germline, CDR1 GTSNPN and CDR2 SVGIG (reference sequence). V lost 2 bases, J lost 1 base, and 4 bases lay in between. CDR3 residues: CAWSPGTDTQYF. The CDR3, as DNA: TGTGCCTGGAGTCCCGGCACAGATACGCAGTATTTT.